This TCR beta chain emerged from a study of blood T cell repertoires in COVID-19 (dated by TCRdb to 2020 to 2021). Context from the whole study: Samples from collaborators originated in the United States, Italy and Spain and spanned both the acute and convalescent phases of COVID-19. The prospective study material was composed of cDNA or gDNA derived from T cells, B-cell-depleted T cells, or PBMCs. The dataset comprised deeply sampled blood TCRbeta repertoires from subjects exposed to, actively infected with, or recovered from COVID-19. A freely available public database, intended as a resource for researchers studying the immune response to SARS-CoV-2, is where the repertoires were released. The samples were drawn from two sources: the first 160 participants of the ongoing ImmuneRACE study, and 1,254 subjects contributed by 6 global collaborators. Sample metadata almost always included a de-identified subject ID, COVID-19 status, age in years and sex. Where available, HLA class I and class II types were taken from metadata supplied by the sample provider and were not determined by assay-based typing. Findings and caveats that apply to the study as a whole: How much clinical and demographic metadata was included differed by source and by participant, and the metadata was provided uncurated.

The immunoSEQ Assay, a bias-controlled multiplex PCR, was used to amplify TCRbeta CDR3 regions from genomic DNA. Per the authors' processing: The number of nucleated cells in each sample was estimated by amplification of reference gene primers within the assay. Sequence reads were collapsed and filtered to measure the absolute abundance of every unique TCRbeta CDR3 rearrangement. For each sample, productive Simpson clonality was calculated as the square root of Simpson's diversity index over productive rearrangements. Here the immuneACCESS table is served through TCRdb, limited to in-frame sequences with V and J called. Missing clones are a known gap in these copies; in checked studies unresolved V genes cover under half, and the rest lacks a known reason. V and J calls and clone size come straight from that table; D and trimming were deduced from the DNA. The sample table lists about 430,000 clones, about 88% of them with a count of one. Approximately 1.5% of the sample is taken by the ten largest.

With regard to this clone: Which antigen it targets is not known. Within one base of it there is no much larger clone, and no base qualities were kept.

Trimming at the junction amounts to 1 base on V and 5 bases on J, and the germline ends lie 18 bases apart. The CDR3, cysteine through phenylalanine, is 16 amino acids long. Just the 48-base CDR3 DNA is kept, in frame starting at base 1. Sequences LGHNA (CDR1) and YNFKEQ (CDR2) are obtained from the germline V gene. In the prospective study, participants were roughly 18 to 100 years old, resided in about two dozen geographic areas of the United States, and were enrolled through a virtual design. In the prospective study, cohorts were assigned on the basis of participant-reported clinical history obtained from a screening survey and a study questionnaire. Exposed participants had been in contact, within 2 weeks of entering the study, with a person who had a PCR-confirmed or clinician-diagnosed case of COVID-19. Mobile phlebotomists in the prospective study collected whole blood, serum and a nasopharyngeal or oropharyngeal swab from every participant. Over an approximately 2-month period, participants in the prospective study had the option of providing additional blood draws and questionnaires. Blood samples from the prospective study were shipped frozen or at room temperature prior to DNA extraction.

The clonotype was recovered from a woman under 30 who had been exposed to COVID-19. The material sequenced was PBMCs or T cells enriched from blood (not recorded which). The rearranged chain carries TRBV4-2 and TRBJ2-7; TRBD1 is perhaps the D gene, given 5 matching bases. Here is the DNA: TGTGCCAGCAGCCAAGGAGTCGGCAGGGCGAAGAACGAGCAGTACTTC. Its amino acids are CASSQGVGRAKNEQYF.